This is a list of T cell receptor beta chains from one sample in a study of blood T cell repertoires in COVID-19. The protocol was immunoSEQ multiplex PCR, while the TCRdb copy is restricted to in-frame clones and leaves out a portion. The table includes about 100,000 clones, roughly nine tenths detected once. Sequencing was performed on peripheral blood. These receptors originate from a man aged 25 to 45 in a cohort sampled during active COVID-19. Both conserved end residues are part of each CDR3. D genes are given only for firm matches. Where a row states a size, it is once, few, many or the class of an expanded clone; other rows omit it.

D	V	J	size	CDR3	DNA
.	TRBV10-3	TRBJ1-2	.	CAISELANRNYGYTF	TGTGCCATCAGTGAGCTCGCAAACAGAAACTATGGCTACACCTTC
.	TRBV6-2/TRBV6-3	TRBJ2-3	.	CASSYSNLRAGDPDTQYF	TGTGCCAGCAGTTACTCGAATTTACGGGCAGGGGACCCAGATACGCAGTATTTT
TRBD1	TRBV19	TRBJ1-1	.	CASSIGTASLEAFF	TGTGCCAGTAGTATCGGGACAGCAAGTCTCGAAGCTTTCTTT
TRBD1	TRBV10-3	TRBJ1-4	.	CAISEGDSLFNEKLFF	TGTGCCATCAGTGAGGGGGACAGTCTGTTTAATGAAAAACTGTTTTTT
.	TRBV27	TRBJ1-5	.	CASSRTNQPQHF	TGTGCCAGCAGTCGGACTAATCAGCCCCAGCATTTT
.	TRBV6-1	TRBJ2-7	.	CASSEAPEARETYF	TGTGCCAGCAGTGAAGCGCCAGAGGCAAGGGAGACGTACTTC
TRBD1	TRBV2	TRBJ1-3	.	CASSPQGAGNTIYF	TGTGCCAGCAGTCCCCAGGGGGCTGGAAACACCATATATTTT
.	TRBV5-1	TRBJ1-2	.	CASSPGVGANYGYTF	TGCGCCAGCAGCCCAGGGGTGGGAGCTAACTATGGCTACACCTTC
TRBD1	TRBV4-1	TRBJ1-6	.	CASSQAARDRGSPLHF	TGCGCCAGCAGCCAAGCGGCGCGGGACAGGGGTTCACCCCTCCACTTT
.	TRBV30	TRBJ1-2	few	CAWSVAEGRYTF	TGTGCCTGGAGTGTGGCAGAGGGCCGCTACACCTTC
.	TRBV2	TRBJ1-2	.	CASERAYGYTF	TGTGCCAGCGAGAGGGCCTATGGCTACACCTTC
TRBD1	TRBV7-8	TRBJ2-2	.	CASSYGTGYTGELFF	TGTGCCAGCAGCTACGGGACAGGATACACCGGGGAGCTGTTTTTT
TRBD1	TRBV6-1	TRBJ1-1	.	CASSDPDRAAFF	TGTGCCAGCAGTGACCCTGACAGGGCAGCTTTCTTT
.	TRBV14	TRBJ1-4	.	CASSQVADNEKLFF	TGTGCCAGCAGCCAAGTGGCAGATAATGAAAAACTGTTTTTT
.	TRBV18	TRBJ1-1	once	CASSPNGGTEAFF	TGTGCCAGCTCACCTAACGGGGGGACTGAAGCTTTCTTT
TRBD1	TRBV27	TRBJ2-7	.	CASSLLGDRGPYEQYF	TGTGCCAGCAGTCTATTAGGGGACAGGGGACCCTACGAGCAGTACTTC
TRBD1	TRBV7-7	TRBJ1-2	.	CASSLSTTGDGYTF	TGTGCCAGCAGCTTAAGTACGACAGGGGATGGCTACACCTTC
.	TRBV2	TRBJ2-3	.	CASSEGATGTSTDTQYF	TGTGCCAGCAGTGAAGGCGCCACAGGAACTAGCACAGATACGCAGTATTTT
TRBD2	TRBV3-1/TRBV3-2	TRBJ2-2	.	CASSQRGSGELFF	TGTGCCAGCAGCCAGCGGGGGTCCGGGGAGCTGTTTTTT
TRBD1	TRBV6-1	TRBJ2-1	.	CASSVNPGQGYNEQFF	TGTGCCAGCAGTGTCAACCCGGGACAGGGGTACAATGAGCAGTTCTTC
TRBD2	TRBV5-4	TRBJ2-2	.	CASSAWGSWAGAGELFF	TGTGCCAGCAGCGCATGGGGAAGCTGGGCGGGGGCCGGGGAGCTGTTTTTT
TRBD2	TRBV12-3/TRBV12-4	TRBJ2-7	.	CASTPAGGGGQYF	TGTGCCAGCACACCTGCTGGTGGGGGGGGGCAGTACTTC
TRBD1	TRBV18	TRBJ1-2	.	CASSLTRSDRDYGYTF	TGTGCCAGCTCTCTTACACGGTCTGACAGGGACTATGGCTACACCTTC
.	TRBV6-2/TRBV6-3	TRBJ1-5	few	CASSYSEQPYQPQHF	TGTGCCAGCAGTTACTCCGAACAACCTTATCAGCCCCAGCATTTT
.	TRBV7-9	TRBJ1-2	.	CASSFPTLEYGYTF	TGTGCCAGCAGCTTCCCGACACTAGAATATGGCTACACCTTC
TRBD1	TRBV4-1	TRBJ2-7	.	CASGPAGTGPYEQYF	TGCGCCAGCGGTCCAGCCGGGACAGGGCCCTACGAGCAGTACTTC
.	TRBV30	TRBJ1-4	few	CAWSVSSTNEKLFF	TGTGCCTGGAGTGTTTCGTCAACTAATGAAAAACTGTTTTTT
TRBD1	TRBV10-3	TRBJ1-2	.	CAIMKDRTIYCYTF	TGTGCCATCATGAAGGACAGGACCATTTATTGCTACACCTTC
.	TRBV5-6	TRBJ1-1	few	CASSAPLQGNTEAFF	TGTGCCAGCAGCGCGCCCCTACAGGGGAACACTGAAGCTTTCTTT
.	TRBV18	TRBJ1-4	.	CASSPRSGGTNEKLFF	TGTGCCAGCTCACCGCGTTCGGGGGGAACTAATGAAAAACTGTTTTTT
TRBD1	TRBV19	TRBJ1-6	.	CASSTGQGAGNNSPLHF	TGTGCCAGTAGTACCGGACAGGGGGCAGGGAATAATTCACCCCTCCACTTT
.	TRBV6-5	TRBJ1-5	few	CASSPLSSNQPQHF	TGTGCCAGCAGTCCTTTGTCGAGCAATCAGCCCCAGCATTTT
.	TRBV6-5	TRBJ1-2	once	CASSYSTFARGFGYTF	TGTGCCAGCAGTTACTCGACGTTCGCCCGGGGTTTTGGCTACACCTTC
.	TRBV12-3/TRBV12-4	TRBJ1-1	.	CASSPRTDTEAFF	TGTGCCAGCAGTCCCCGGACAGACACTGAAGCTTTCTTT
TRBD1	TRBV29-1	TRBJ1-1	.	CSATDGTGQLRAFF	TGCAGCGCCACGGATGGAACGGGACAGCTCAGAGCTTTCTTT
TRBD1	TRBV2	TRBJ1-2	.	CASRGQGASYGYTF	TGTGCCAGCAGGGGACAGGGGGCGAGCTATGGCTACACCTTC
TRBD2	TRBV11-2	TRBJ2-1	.	CASSLVGRTSSYNEQFF	TGTGCCAGCAGCTTAGTCGGAAGGACTAGCTCCTACAATGAGCAGTTCTTC
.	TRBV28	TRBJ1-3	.	CASSPRGTVRNTIYF	TGTGCCAGCAGCCCGAGGGGGACCGTCAGAAACACCATATATTTT
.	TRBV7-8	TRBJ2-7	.	CASSLGGGSSYEQYF	TGTGCCAGCAGCTTAGGTGGGGGGTCCTCCTACGAGCAGTACTTC
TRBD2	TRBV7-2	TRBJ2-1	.	CASSLAPERGNEQFF	TGTGCCAGCAGCTTAGCGCCCGAGCGGGGAAATGAGCAGTTCTTC
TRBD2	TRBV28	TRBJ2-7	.	CASSSSGGAQYEQYF	TGTGCCAGCAGTTCCAGCGGGGGGGCCCAGTACGAGCAGTACTTC
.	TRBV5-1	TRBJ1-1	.	CASSLAGDTEAFF	TGCGCCAGCAGCTTGGCAGGGGACACTGAAGCTTTCTTT
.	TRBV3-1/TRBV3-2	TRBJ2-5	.	CASSGGGETQYF	TGTGCCAGCTCCGGCGGAGGGGAGACCCAGTACTTC
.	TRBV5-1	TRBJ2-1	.	CASSLETGYNEQFF	TGCGCCAGCAGCTTGGAGACAGGTTACAATGAGCAGTTCTTC
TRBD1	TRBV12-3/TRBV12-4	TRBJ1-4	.	CASSYRGELFF	TGTGCCAGCAGTTACAGGGGTGAACTGTTTTTT
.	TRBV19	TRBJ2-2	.	CASSIPGLSAGELFF	TGTGCCAGTAGTATCCCAGGGTTATCCGCCGGGGAGCTGTTTTTT
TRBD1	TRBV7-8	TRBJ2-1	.	CASSLASFQGALYNEQFF	TGTGCCAGCAGCTTAGCGAGTTTTCAGGGGGCATTATACAATGAGCAGTTCTTC